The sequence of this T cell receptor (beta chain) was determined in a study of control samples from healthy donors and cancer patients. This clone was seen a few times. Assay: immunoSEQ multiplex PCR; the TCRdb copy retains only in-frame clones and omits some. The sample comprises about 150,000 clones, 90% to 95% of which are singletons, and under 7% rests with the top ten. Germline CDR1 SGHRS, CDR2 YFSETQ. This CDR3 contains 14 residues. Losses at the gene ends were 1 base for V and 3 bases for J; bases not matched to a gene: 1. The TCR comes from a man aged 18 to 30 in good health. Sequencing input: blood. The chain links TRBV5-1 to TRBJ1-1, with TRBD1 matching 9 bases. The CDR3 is CASSLWDRDTEAFF. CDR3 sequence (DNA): TGCGCCAGCAGCTTGTGGGACAGGGACACTGAAGCTTTCTTT.